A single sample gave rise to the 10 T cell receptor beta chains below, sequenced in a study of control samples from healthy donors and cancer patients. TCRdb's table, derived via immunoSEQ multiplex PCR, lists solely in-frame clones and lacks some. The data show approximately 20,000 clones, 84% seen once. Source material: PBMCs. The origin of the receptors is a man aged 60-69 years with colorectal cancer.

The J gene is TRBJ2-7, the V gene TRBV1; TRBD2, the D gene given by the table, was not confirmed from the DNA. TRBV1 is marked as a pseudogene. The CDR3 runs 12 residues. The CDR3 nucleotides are TGCACCAGCAGCCGGGGAGGGAGCGAGCAGTACGTC. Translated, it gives CTSSRGGSEQYV.

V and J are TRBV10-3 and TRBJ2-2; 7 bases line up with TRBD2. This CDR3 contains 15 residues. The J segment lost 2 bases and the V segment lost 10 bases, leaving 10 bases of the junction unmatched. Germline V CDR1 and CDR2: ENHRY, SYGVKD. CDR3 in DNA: TGTGCCACCACTAGCGTCGTTGATAACACCGGGGAGCTGTTTTTT. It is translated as CATTSVVDNTGELFF.

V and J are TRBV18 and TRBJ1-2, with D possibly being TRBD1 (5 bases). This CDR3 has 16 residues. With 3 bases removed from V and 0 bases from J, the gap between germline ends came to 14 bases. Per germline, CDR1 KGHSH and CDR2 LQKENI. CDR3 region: CASSPGLSGSNYGYTF. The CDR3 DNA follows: TGTGCCAGCTCACCGGGTTTATCAGGGTCTAACTATGGCTACACCTTC.

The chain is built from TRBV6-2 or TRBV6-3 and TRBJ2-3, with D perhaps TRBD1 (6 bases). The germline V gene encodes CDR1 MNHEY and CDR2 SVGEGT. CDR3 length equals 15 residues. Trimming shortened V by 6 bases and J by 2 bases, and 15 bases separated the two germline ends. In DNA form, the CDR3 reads TGTGCCAGCAGCCCTGACAGGCTACTCACAGATACGCAGTATTTT. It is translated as CASSPDRLLTDTQYF.

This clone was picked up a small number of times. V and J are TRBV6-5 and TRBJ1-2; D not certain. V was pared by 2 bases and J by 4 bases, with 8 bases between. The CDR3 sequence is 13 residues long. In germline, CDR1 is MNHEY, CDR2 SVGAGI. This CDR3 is CASSYGKIYGYTF. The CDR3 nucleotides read TGTGCCAGCAGTTACGGCAAGATCTATGGCTACACCTTC.

CDR3 region: CASSPFTMNTEAFF. CDR3 nucleotides: TGTGCCAGCAGCCCGTTTACCATGAACACTGAAGCTTTCTTT. The chain recombines TRBV6-5 with TRBJ1-1, with D unresolved. Germline-derived CDR1 and CDR2 are MNHEY and SVGAGI. Trimming took 6 bases from V and 0 from J, leaving 11 bases between them. CDR3 length: 14 amino acids.

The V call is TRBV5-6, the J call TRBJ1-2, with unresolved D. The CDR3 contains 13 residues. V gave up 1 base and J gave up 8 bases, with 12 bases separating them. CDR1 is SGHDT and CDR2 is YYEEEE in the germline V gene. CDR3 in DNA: TGTGCCAGCAGCTTGCTAGAGACTAACGGCTACACCTTC. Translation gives CASSLLETNGYTF.

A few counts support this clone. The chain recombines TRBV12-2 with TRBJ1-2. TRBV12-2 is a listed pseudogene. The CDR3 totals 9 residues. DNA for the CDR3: TGTGCAAGCCCCGACGGCTACACCTTC. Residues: CASPDGYTF.

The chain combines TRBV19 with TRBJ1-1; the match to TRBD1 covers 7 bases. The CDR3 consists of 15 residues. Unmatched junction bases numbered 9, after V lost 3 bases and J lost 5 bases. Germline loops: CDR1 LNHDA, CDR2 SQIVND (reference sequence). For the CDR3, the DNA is TGTGCCAGTAGTATCTTCCGGGCAGGGGGGACTGAAGCTTTCTTT. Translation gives CASSIFRAGGTEAFF. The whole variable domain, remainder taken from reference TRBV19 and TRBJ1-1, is DGGITQSPKYLFRKEGQNVTLSCEQNLNHDAMYWYRQDPGQGLRLIYYSQIVNDFQKGDIAEGYSVSREKKESFPLTVTSAQKNPTAFYLCASSIFRAGGTEAFFGQGTRLTVV.

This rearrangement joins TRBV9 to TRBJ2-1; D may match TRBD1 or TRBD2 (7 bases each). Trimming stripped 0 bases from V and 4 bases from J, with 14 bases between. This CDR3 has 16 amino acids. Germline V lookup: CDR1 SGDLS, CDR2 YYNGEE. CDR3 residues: CASSVDQGGTYNEQFF. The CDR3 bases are TGTGCCAGCAGCGTAGACCAGGGGGGGACTTACAATGAGCAGTTCTTC.